Below, one TCR beta chain is given with its context. The germline CDR1 and CDR2 sequences are MNHEY and SVGAGI. V was cut by 5 bases and J by 5 bases, with 13 bases left in between. The CDR3 is made up of 14 amino acids. This record comes from a study of blood T cell repertoires in COVID-19. Background on the study: The origin of the acute and convalescent COVID-19 samples was the United States, Italy and Spain. PBMCs, B-cell-depleted T cells, or T cells provided the cDNA or gDNA that made up the material.

How the authors handled the data: From reference gene primer amplification, estimates of nucleated cell counts were derived. Using immunoSEQ multiplex PCR, the repertoire was profiled, and TCRdb retains in-frame clones only, with some absent. The V and J calls and clone size were taken over from that table, and D and trimming were inferred from the DNA. The table records roughly 82,000 clones, around four fifths of them present only once. The sample comprised peripheral blood. This clonotype was sampled from a woman between 55 and 75 years old with acute or convalescent COVID-19. The chain carries TRBV6-5 and TRBJ1-5; D uncertain. CDR3 in amino acids: CASSKRGPHQPQHF. CDR3 coding DNA: TGTGCCAGCAGTAAGAGAGGGCCCCATCAGCCCCAGCATTTT.